Presented here are 20 T cell receptor beta chains from one specimen sequenced in a study of blood T cell repertoires in COVID-19. Generated by immunoSEQ multiplex PCR, the TCRdb table keeps only in-frame clones and is missing some. The sample includes about 120,000 clones, about 90% seen only once; the top ten take approximately 7.9%. The material sequenced was peripheral blood. The receptors come from a man between 65 and 85 years old who had recovered from COVID-19.

The rearrangement uses TRBV11-2 and TRBJ2-7, with 13 bases that match TRBD2. The CDR3 spans 16 residues. Trimming removed 2 bases from V and 7 bases from J; junction bases left unmatched: 8. Germline CDR1 reads SGHAT; CDR2 reads FQNNGV. CDR3: CASSLTSGRAWGEQYF. CDR3 DNA: TGTGCCAGCAGCTTAACTAGCGGGAGGGCCTGGGGGGAGCAGTACTTC.

The count of this clone is one. The chain has TRBV14 and TRBJ1-2; D unclear. The CDR3 covers 13 residues. The V gene's germline CDR1 is SGHDN and CDR2 FVKESK. V shed 0 bases and J shed 5 bases, with 7 bases lying between them. The CDR3 sequence is CASSQDYEYGYTF. The DNA for the CDR3 is TGTGCCAGCAGCCAAGATTATGAGTATGGCTACACCTTC.

The chain combines TRBV5-6 with TRBJ2-7, with 8 bases aligning to TRBD1. The V gene end was trimmed by 1 base and the J gene end by 0 bases; junction bases not matched to a gene: 6. The CDR3 has 16 amino acids. Germline values: CDR1 SGHDT, CDR2 YYEEEE. CDR3 amino acids: CASSLFGQGVSYEQYF. Here the CDR3 DNA reads TGTGCCAGCAGCTTGTTCGGACAGGGAGTCTCCTACGAGCAGTACTTC.

The count of this clone is one. The chain combines TRBV18 with TRBJ2-1; TRBD1 aligns across 8 bases. J gave up 10 bases and V 0 bases, and 14 bases lay outside the gene matches. The CDR3 consists of 17 residues. The germline V gene encodes CDR1 KGHSH and CDR2 LQKENI. CDR3 amino acids: CASSPPVGQARGAEQFF. The CDR3, as DNA: TGTGCCAGCTCACCACCGGTGGGACAGGCCCGGGGAGCGGAGCAGTTCTTC.

The chain couples TRBV5-1 to TRBJ2-7; 7 bases agree with TRBD2. The CDR3 sequence is 15 residues long. The germline V gene has CDR1 SGHRS and CDR2 YFSETQ. The ends lost 2 bases at V and 0 bases at J; junction bases unmatched: 5. This CDR3 is CASSLPGGSSYEQYF. The CDR3 bases are TGCGCCAGCAGCTTACCAGGCGGGAGCTCCTACGAGCAGTACTTC.

The chain uses TRBV2 and TRBJ2-7; TRBD2 matches at 9 bases. Germline V gives CDR1 SNHLY, CDR2 FYNNEI. The ends lost 5 bases at V and 6 bases at J; junction bases unmatched: 8. CDR3 length equals 14 residues. This chain's CDR3 is CASSSSGMGLEQYF. The CDR3 nucleotides read TGTGCCAGCAGTTCTAGCGGGATGGGGCTCGAGCAGTACTTC.

As DNA, the CDR3 is TGTGCCAGCCGGGGAGGGGTGGACACTGAAGCTTTCTTT. Amino acid sequence: CASRGGVDTEAFF. This chain uses TRBV28 with TRBJ1-1, with D maybe TRBD1 (5 bases). In germline, CDR1 is MDHEN, CDR2 SYDVKM. The CDR3 has 13 residues. With 8 bases removed from V and 3 bases from J, the gap between germline ends came to 13 bases.

The V call is TRBV4-1, the J call TRBJ1-2, with TRBD1 matching 8 bases. Germline-derived CDR1 and CDR2 are MGHRA and YSYEKL. The V gene end was trimmed by 3 bases and the J gene end by 5 bases; junction bases not matched to a gene: 5. The CDR3 has 14 amino acids. CDR3 sequence: CASSQAGGGYGYTF. In nucleotides, the CDR3 is TGCGCCAGCAGCCAGGCAGGGGGCGGGTATGGCTACACCTTC.

The rearrangement joins TRBV5-1 to TRBJ1-5, with D tentatively TRBD1 (6 bases). Per the germline V gene, CDR1 is SGHRS and CDR2 is YFSETQ. Trimming removed 0 bases from V and 7 bases from J, with 11 bases in between. CDR3 length equals 14 residues. CDR3 amino acids: CASSLEGGDQPQHF. The CDR3 DNA follows: TGCGCCAGCAGCTTGGAAGGGGGGGACCAGCCCCAGCATTTT.

This rearrangement joins TRBV5-6 to TRBJ2-3; 7 nucleotides align to TRBD2. Germline V gene lookup returns CDR1 SGHDT and CDR2 YYEEEE. J lost 0 bases, V lost 4 bases, and 8 bases had no gene match. This CDR3 comprises 16 residues. In DNA, the CDR3 is TGTGCCAGCAGCCTCCAAAGCGGGGCTAGCACAGATACGCAGTATTTT. Its protein is CASSLQSGASTDTQYF.

The V gene is TRBV6-6, the J gene TRBJ1-5; D might be TRBD1 (5 bases). CDR1 and CDR2 (germline): MNHNY, SVGAGI (reference sequence). Trimming took 5 bases from V and 0 from J, leaving 20 bases between them. CDR3 length: 18 amino acids. CDR3 sequence: CASSPYGGVGYSNQPQHF. The CDR3 DNA reads as TGTGCCAGCAGTCCATATGGGGGGGTGGGATATAGCAATCAGCCCCAGCATTTT.

This chain joins TRBV2 and TRBJ2-7; 7 bases fit TRBD1. With V trimmed by 6 bases and J by 4 bases, 6 bases remained unmatched. This CDR3 is built from 13 residues. The germline gives CDR1 SNHLY, CDR2 FYNNEI. The CDR3 sequence is CASSAQGLYEQYF. As DNA, the CDR3 is TGTGCCAGCAGCGCACAGGGGTTGTACGAGCAGTACTTC.

This clone is a singleton in its sample. The genes are TRBV6-2 or TRBV6-3 and TRBJ2-2; D is perhaps TRBD2 (5 bases). Trimming shortened V by 5 bases and J by 1 base, and 11 bases separated the two germline ends. The V gene's germline CDR1 is MNHEY and CDR2 SVGEGT. This CDR3 spans 15 amino acids. For the CDR3, the DNA is TGTGCCAGCAGTCCCGGGGAGCGGAACACCGGGGAGCTGTTTTTT. Translated, it gives CASSPGERNTGELFF.

The V and J genes are TRBV19 and TRBJ2-3; TRBD1 matches at 11 bases. The germline V gene encodes CDR1 LNHDA and CDR2 SQIVND (reference sequence). The CDR3 length is 14 residues. Trimming removed 4 bases from V and 6 bases from J; junction bases left unmatched: 3. As DNA, the CDR3 is TGTGCCAGTAGTAGGGACAGGGGGTTGGATACGCAGTATTTT. Amino acids: CASSRDRGLDTQYF.

The chain's CDR3 is CASSQDWDSGMNTGELFF. In DNA form, the CDR3 reads TGCGCCAGCAGCCAAGATTGGGATAGCGGGATGAACACCGGGGAGCTGTTTTTT. V gene TRBV4-3 combines with J gene TRBJ2-2; 8 nucleotides agree with TRBD2. Germline CDR1 and CDR2: LGHNA and YSLEER. The CDR3 extends over 18 amino acids. V dropped 0 bases and J dropped 1; count of bases not matched to a gene: 7.

V gene TRBV4-2 combines with J gene TRBJ2-7; 10 bases align to TRBD2. The CDR3 is 14 amino acids. V trimming: 4 bases; J trimming: 3 bases; junction bases outside the gene matches: 3. The germline V gene has CDR1 LGHNA and CDR2 YNFKEQ. The CDR3 nucleotides read TGTGCCAGCAGCCCTACTAGCGGGGTCTACGAGCAGTACTTC. Translated, it gives CASSPTSGVYEQYF.

The chain employs TRBV9 and TRBJ1-2; TRBD1 matches at 7 bases. Germline CDR1 SGDLS, CDR2 YYNGEE. This CDR3 contains 14 residues. V was pared by 3 bases and J by 4 bases, with 6 bases of the junction left unmatched. The CDR3 DNA sequence: TGTGCCAGCAGCGGGACAGGAGGGAGCTATGGCTACACCTTC. Translation gives CASSGTGGSYGYTF.

A single count supports this clone. This chain joins TRBV20-1 and TRBJ1-3; D unclear. The CDR3 spans 11 residues. From germline, CDR1 is DFQATT and CDR2 SNEGSKA (reference sequence). The ends were cut back, 6 bases at V and 4 bases at J, with 7 bases in the middle. DNA for the CDR3: TGCAGTGCCCCCCGGGGAAACACCATATATTTT. Amino acids: CSAPRGNTIYF.

The chain joins TRBV7-2 to TRBJ2-5, with D perhaps matching TRBD2 (5 bases). The V end was cut by 3 bases, the J end by 4 bases, with 9 bases between. Germline values: CDR1 SGHTA, CDR2 FQGNSA. The CDR3 length is 13 residues. CDR3 sequence: CASSFGGGETQYF. The CDR3 DNA reads TGTGCCAGCAGCTTCGGAGGAGGAGAGACCCAGTACTTC.

The rearrangement links TRBV6-5 to TRBJ2-7, with 7 nucleotides matching TRBD1. J gave up 0 bases and V 4 bases, and 6 bases lay outside the gene matches. From germline, CDR1 is MNHEY and CDR2 SVGAGI. The CDR3 totals 15 residues. This CDR3 reads CASSSRQGNSYEQYF. CDR3 nucleotide sequence: TGTGCCAGCAGTTCGCGACAGGGAAACTCCTACGAGCAGTACTTC.